One T cell receptor beta chain is described in this entry. Its antigen is undetermined. What was amplified from RNA transcripts were TCR beta CDR3 regions. Primed by the HTBI set, a first-round RT-PCR was run on the TCR CDR3. Each CDR3 protein gets one entry after TCRdb re-called the multiplex PCR reads with MiXCR. The table lists almost 500,000 distinct CDR3 sequences, around a fifth of them singletons, with about 53% in the top ten. For the diagnoses, clinical symptoms, serum thyroxine and TRAb, thyroid ultrasound and orbital computed tomography were used. The authors took PBMCs from 10 ml fresh peripheral blood. Germline CDR1 is MGHRA and CDR2 is YSYEKL. The CDR3 is 15 residues long. Trimming took 3 bases from V and 1 from J, leaving 12 bases between them. The data belong to a study of T cells in Graves' hyperthyroidism and ophthalmopathy. General observations from the study: Through a model of 13 V-J features, ophthalmopathy was separated from stable hyperthyroidism. A median approximately 6.5 months before onset, the model predicted ophthalmopathy.

This receptor was taken from an older woman with Graves' ophthalmopathy. Sequencing input: blood. The rearrangement links TRBV4-1 to TRBJ1-1, with a possible D match to TRBD1 (5 bases). The CDR3 is CASSHPPDRNTEAFF. The CDR3 DNA sequence: TGCGCCAGCAGCCATCCGCCAGACAGGAACACTGAAGCTTTCTTT.